This T cell receptor (beta chain) was retrieved from a study of Ad26.COV2.S vaccination and SARS-CoV-2 variants. Study in general: Doses of Ad26.COV2.S were injected into muscle once or twice, 56 days apart.

Treatment denoted: some 19 received Ad26.COV2.S at low or high dose, single or two shots; 5 received placebo; per-sample allocation not given. The samples date from day 63 after the first vaccine or placebo injection. Here immunoSEQ multiplex PCR was the method, and the copy in TCRdb shows in-frame clones only, minus some. In the table there are some 500,000 clones, roughly nine tenths of which are singletons. Per the germline V gene, CDR1 is MGHRA and CDR2 is YSYEKL. Deletions cut 1 base from V and 3 bases from J, with 19 bases between. The CDR3 spans 17 residues. This clone was detected a few times.

The TCR was taken from a person aged 18-65 years who received the Ad26.COV2.S COVID-19 vaccine or a placebo. The sequences come from peripheral blood, collected in a trial of Ad26.COV2.S vaccine versus placebo. The V and J genes are TRBV4-1 and TRBJ2-7; D not certain. CDR3 nucleotides: TGCGCCAGCAGCCAAGTCTTGATCGACGCAGCTCGCTACGAGCAGTACTTC. Amino acid sequence: CASSQVLIDAARYEQYF.